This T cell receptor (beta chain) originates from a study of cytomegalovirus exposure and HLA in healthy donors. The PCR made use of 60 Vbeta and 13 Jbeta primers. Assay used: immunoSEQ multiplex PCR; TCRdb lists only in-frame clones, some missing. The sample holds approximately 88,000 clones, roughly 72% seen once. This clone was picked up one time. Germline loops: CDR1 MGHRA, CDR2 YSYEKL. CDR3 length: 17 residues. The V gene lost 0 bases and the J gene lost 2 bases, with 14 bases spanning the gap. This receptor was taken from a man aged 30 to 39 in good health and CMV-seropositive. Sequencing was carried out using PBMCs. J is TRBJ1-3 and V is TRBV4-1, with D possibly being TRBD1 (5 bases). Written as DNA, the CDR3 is TGCGCCAGCAGCCAAGAAGGTAGGCGGGGGACTGGAAACACCATATATTTT. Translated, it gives CASSQEGRRGTGNTIYF.